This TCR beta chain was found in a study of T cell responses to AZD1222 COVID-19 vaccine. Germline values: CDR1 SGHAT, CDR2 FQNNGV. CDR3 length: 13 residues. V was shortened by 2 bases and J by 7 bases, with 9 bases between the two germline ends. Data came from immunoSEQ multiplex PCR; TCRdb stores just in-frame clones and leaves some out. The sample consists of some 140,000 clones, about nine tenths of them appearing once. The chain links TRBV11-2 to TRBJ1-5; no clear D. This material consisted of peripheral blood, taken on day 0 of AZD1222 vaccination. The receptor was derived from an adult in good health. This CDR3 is CASSLNILQPQHF. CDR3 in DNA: TGTGCCAGCAGCTTAAATATTCTCCAGCCCCAGCATTTT.